Included here is one T cell receptor beta chain sequence, with context. The sample comes from a study of cytomegalovirus exposure and HLA in healthy donors. No record exists of this donor's CMV serostatus. CDR3 size: 17 residues. The ends lost 0 bases at V and 4 bases at J; junction bases unmatched: 11. From germline, CDR1 is SGDLS and CDR2 YYNGEE. This PCR relied on a set of 60 Vbeta primers and 13 Jbeta primers. Generated by immunoSEQ multiplex PCR, the TCRdb table keeps only in-frame clones and is missing some. The repertoire includes about 98,000 clones, around 80% of them detected once, and roughly 8.8% sits in the top ten.

The rearrangement joins TRBV9 to TRBJ2-5; 8 positions agree with TRBD2. The sequence was obtained from a human donor in good health. Sequenced material: PBMCs. CDR3 loop: CASSVGSTSAQRETQYF. The CDR3, as DNA: TGTGCCAGCAGCGTAGGTTCGACTAGCGCCCAACGAGAGACCCAGTACTTC. The entire variable domain, with the rest obtained from reference TRBV9 and TRBJ2-5, is as follows: DSGVTQTPKHLITATGQRVTLRCSPRSGDLSVYWYQQSLDQGLQFLIQYYNGEERAKGNILERFSAQQFPDLHSELNLSSLELGDSALYFCASSVGSTSAQRETQYFGPGTRLLVL.